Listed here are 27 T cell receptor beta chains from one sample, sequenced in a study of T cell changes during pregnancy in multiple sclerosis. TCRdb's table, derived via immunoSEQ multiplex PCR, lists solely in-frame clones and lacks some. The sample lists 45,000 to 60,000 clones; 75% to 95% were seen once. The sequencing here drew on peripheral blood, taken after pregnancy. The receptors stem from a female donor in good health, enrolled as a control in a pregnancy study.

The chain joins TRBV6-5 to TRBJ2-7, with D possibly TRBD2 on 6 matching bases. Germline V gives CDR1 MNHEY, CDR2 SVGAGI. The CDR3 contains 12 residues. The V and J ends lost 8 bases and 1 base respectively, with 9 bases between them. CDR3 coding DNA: TGTGCCAGCCTAGGGAGGTCCTACGAGCAGTACTTC. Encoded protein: CASLGRSYEQYF.

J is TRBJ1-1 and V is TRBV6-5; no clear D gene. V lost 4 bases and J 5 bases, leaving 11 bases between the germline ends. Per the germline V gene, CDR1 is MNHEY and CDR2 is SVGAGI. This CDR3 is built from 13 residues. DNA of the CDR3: TGTGCCAGCAGTTCGGTGCTTATGACTGAAGCTTTCTTT. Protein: CASSSVLMTEAFF.

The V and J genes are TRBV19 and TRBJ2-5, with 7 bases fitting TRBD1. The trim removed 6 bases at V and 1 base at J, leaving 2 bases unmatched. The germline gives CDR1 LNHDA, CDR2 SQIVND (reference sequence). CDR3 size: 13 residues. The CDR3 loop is CASSGTAQETQYF. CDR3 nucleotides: TGTGCCAGTAGCGGGACAGCCCAAGAGACCCAGTACTTC.

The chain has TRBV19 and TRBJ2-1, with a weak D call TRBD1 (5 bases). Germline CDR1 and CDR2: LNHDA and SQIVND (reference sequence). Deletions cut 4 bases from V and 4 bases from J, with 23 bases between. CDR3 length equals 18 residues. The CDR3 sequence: CASSNKGFLIPEYNEQFF. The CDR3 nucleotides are TGTGCCAGTAGTAATAAGGGGTTCCTCATACCGGAATACAATGAGCAGTTCTTC.

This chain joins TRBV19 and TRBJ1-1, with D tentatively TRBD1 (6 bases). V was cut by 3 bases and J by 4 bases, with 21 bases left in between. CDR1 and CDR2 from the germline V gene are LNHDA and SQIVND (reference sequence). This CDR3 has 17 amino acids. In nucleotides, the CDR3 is TGTGCCAGTAGTATCCCCACAGGGTCGATAGGAAGCACTGAAGCTTTCTTT. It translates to CASSIPTGSIGSTEAFF.

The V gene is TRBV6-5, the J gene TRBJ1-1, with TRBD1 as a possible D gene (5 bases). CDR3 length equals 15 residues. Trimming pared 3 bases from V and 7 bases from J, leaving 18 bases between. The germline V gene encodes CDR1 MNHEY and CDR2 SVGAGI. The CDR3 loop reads CASSYFPGGDGEAFF. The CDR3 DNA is TGTGCCAGCAGTTATTTCCCGGGGGGGGACGGTGAAGCTTTCTTT.

The CDR3 DNA sequence: TGTGCCAGTAGTATGGCAGGGACAATGAACACTGAAGCTTTCTTT. Translation: CASSMAGTMNTEAFF. The rearrangement joins TRBV19 to TRBJ1-1; D might be TRBD1 (6 bases). The CDR3 contains 15 residues. Germline CDR1 and CDR2: LNHDA and SQIVND (reference sequence). V shed 3 bases and J shed 0 bases, with 11 bases lying between them.

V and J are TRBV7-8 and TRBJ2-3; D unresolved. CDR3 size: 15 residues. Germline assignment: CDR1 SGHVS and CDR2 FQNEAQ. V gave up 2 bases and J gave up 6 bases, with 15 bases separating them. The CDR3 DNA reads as TGTGCCAGCAGCTTATATTCGTCCAGAGGTGATACGCAGTATTTT. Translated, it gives CASSLYSSRGDTQYF.

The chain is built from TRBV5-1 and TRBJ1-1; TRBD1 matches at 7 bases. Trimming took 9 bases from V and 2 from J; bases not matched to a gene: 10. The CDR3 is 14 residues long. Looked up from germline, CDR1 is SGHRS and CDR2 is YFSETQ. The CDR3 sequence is CATPPRGDNTEAFF. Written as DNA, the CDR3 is TGCGCCACCCCCCCCAGGGGGGACAACACTGAAGCTTTCTTT.

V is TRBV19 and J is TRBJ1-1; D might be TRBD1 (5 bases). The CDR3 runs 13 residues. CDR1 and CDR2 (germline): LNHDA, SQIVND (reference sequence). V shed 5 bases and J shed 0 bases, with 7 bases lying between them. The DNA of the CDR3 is TGTGCCAGTAGTGAACAGGTGAACACTGAAGCTTTCTTT. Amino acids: CASSEQVNTEAFF.

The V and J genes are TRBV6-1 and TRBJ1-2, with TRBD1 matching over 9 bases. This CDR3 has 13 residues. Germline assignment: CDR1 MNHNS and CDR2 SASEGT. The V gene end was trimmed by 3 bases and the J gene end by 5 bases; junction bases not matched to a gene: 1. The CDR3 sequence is CASSEDRGYGYTF. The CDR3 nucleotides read TGTGCCAGCAGTGAGGACAGGGGATATGGCTACACCTTC.

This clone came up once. The CDR3 nucleotides read TGCAGCGTAGGACAGGGGGACACCGGGGAGCTGTTTTTT. Amino acid sequence: CSVGQGDTGELFF. The gene calls are TRBV29-1 and TRBJ2-2, with 10 bases aligning to TRBD1. From germline, CDR1 is SQVTM and CDR2 ANQGSEA. This CDR3 region has 13 residues. J was trimmed by 3 bases and V by 6 bases; bases with no gene match: 1.

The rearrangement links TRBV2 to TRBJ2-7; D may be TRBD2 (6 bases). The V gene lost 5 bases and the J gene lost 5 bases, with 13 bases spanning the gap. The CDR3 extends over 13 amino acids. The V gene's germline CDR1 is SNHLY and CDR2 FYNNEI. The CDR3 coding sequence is TGTGCCAGCAGTTTATGGGGAGGCGACGAGCAGTACTTC. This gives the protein CASSLWGGDEQYF. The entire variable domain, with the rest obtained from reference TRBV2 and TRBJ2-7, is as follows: EPEVTQTPSHQVTQMGQEVILRCVPISNHLYFYWYRQILGQKVEFLVSFYNNEISEKSEIFDDQFSVERPDGSNFTLKIRSTKLEDSAMYFCASSLWGGDEQYFGPGTRLTVT.

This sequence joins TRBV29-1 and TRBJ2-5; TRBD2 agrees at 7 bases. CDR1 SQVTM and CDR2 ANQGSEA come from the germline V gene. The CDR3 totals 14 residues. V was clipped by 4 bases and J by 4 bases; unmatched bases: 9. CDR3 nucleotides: TGCAGCGTTGTCCCTAGACTAGCAGGAGAGACCCAGTACTTC. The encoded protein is CSVVPRLAGETQYF.

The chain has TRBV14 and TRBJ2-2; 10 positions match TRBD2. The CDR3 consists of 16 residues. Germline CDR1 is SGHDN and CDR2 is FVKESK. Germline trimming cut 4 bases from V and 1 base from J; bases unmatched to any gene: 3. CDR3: CASSRRLAGNTGELFF. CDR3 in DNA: TGTGCCAGCAGCCGCCGACTAGCGGGGAACACCGGGGAGCTGTTTTTT.

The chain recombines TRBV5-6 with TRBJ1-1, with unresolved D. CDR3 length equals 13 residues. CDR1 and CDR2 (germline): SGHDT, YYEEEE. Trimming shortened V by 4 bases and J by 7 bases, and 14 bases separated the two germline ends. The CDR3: CASSPDSNFEAFF. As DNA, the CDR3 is TGTGCCAGCAGCCCAGACTCGAATTTTGAAGCTTTCTTT.

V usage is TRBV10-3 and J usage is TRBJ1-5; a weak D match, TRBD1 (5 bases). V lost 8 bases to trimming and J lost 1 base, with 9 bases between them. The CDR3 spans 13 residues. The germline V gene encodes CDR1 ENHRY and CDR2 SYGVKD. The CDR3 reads CAIGRGSNQPQHF. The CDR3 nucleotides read TGTGCCATCGGACGGGGGAGCAATCAGCCCCAGCATTTT.

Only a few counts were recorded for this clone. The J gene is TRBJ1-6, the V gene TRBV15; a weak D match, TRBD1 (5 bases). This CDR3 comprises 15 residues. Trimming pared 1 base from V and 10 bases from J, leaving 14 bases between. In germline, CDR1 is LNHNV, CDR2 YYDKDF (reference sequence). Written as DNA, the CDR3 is TGTGCCACCAGCAGAGGGGGACTGGGTGGCTCACCCCTCCACTTT. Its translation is CATSRGGLGGSPLHF.

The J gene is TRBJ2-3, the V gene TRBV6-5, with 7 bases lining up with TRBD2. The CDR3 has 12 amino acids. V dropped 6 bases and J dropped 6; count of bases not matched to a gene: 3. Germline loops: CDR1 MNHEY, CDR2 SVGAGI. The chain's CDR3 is CASSGGRDTQYF. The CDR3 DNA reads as TGTGCCAGCAGCGGGGGGAGGGATACGCAGTATTTT.

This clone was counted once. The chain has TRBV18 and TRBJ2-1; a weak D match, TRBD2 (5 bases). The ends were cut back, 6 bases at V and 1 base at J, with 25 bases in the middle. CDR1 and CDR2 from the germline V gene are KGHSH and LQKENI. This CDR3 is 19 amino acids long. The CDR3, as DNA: TGTGCCAGCTCGTATTCTTTTTCAGGCCCTCCGGGGTCCTACAATGAGCAGTTCTTC. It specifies CASSYSFSGPPGSYNEQFF.

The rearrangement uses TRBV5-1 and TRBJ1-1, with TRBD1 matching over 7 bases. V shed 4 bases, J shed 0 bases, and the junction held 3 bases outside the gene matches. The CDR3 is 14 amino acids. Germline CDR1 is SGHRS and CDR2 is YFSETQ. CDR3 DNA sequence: TGCGCCAGCAGCCGACAGGGTATGAACACTGAAGCTTTCTTT. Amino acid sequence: CASSRQGMNTEAFF.

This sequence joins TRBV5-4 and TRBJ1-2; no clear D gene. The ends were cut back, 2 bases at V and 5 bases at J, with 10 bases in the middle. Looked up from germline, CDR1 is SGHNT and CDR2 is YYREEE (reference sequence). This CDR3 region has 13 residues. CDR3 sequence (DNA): TGTGCCAGCAGCTTAAGCTCAGGATATGGCTACACCTTC. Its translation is CASSLSSGYGYTF.

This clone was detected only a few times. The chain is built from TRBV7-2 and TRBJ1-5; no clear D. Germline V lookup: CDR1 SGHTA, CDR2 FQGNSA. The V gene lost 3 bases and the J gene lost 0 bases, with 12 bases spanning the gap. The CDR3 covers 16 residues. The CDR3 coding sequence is TGTGCCAGCAGCTTCGGCGGGCGGAATAGCAATCAGCCCCAGCATTTT. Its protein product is CASSFGGRNSNQPQHF.

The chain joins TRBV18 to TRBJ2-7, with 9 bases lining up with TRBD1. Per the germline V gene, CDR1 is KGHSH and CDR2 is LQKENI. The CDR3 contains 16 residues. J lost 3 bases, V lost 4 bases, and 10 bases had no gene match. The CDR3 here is CASSLLDRGLFYEQYF. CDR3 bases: TGTGCCAGCTCACTCTTGGACAGGGGCTTGTTCTACGAGCAGTACTTC.

The DNA for the CDR3 is TGTGCCATCGCGCCCAGGGCAGGGTATCAGCCCCAGCATTTT. This gives the protein CAIAPRAGYQPQHF. The rearrangement joins TRBV28 to TRBJ1-5, with a weak D call TRBD1 (5 bases). Germline lookup yields CDR1 MDHEN and CDR2 SYDVKM. Trimming removed 10 bases at V and 5 bases at J, with 18 bases between. CDR3 length equals 14 residues.

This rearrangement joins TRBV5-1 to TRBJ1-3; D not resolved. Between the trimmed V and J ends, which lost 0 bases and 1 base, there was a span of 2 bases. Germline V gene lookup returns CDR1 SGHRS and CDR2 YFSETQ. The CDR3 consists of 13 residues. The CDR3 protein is CASSLASGNTIYF. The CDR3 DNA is TGCGCCAGCAGCTTGGCATCTGGAAACACCATATATTTT.

Written as DNA, the CDR3 is TGTGCCACCAGCAGAGTACAAAGAAGCTCCTATAATTCACCCCTCCACTTT. Translated: CATSRVQRSSYNSPLHF. J is TRBJ1-6 and V is TRBV15; no reliable D call. Between the trimmed V and J ends, which lost 1 base and 0 bases, there was a span of 10 bases. There are 17 residues in the CDR3. From germline, CDR1 is LNHNV and CDR2 YYDKDF (reference sequence). Supplemented by reference TRBV15 and TRBJ1-6, the full variable domain reads DAMVIQNPRYQVTQFGKPVTLSCSQTLNHNVMYWYQQKSSQAPKLLFHYYDKDFNNEADTPDNFQSRRPNTSFCFLDIRSPGLGDTAMYLCATSRVQRSSYNSPLHFGNGTRLTVT.